This T cell receptor (beta chain) originates from a study of shared clonotypes between healthy human individuals. It was about 210 ng DNA, about 30,000 T cell genomes, that sorted-subset replicate PCRs used. Sequencing used immunoSEQ multiplex PCR; TCRdb keeps in-frame clones, though not all of them. The repertoire holds 1.5 million to 2.5 million clones, with about 94% as singletons. Cells designated naive CD8 were CD45RO-negative and were positively selected for CCR7, with terminally differentiated effector memory CD45RA+ cells excluded. CDR1 is MGHRA, CDR2 YSYEKL, per germline. Trimming pared 3 bases from V and 13 bases from J, leaving 25 bases between. The CDR3 is made up of 16 amino acids.

The TCR comes from a man between 18 and 35 years old in good health. This sequence joins TRBV4-1 and TRBJ2-1; TRBD2 might be the D (6 bases). Specimen: naive CD8+ T cells sorted from blood. DNA of the CDR3: TGCGCCAGCAGCCAGACGGGGACTCATGATGCGAAAATTCAGTTCTTC. It specifies CASSQTGTHDAKIQFF.